These T cell receptor beta chains were read from a single sample in a study of T cell repertoires in ileal Crohn's disease. Sequenced by immunoSEQ multiplex PCR; TCRdb stores in-frame clones only, minus some. The table records around 15,000 clones, 76% of them present only once. Specimen: ileal tissue. All receptors derive from an adult with Crohn's disease. Each CDR3 is given with its conserved first and last residue. Fields, in order: J gene, V gene, CDR3 protein.

j_gene: TRBJ2-6
v_gene: TRBV6-1
CDR3aa: CASSDGGANVLTF

j_gene: TRBJ2-3
v_gene: TRBV29-1
CDR3aa: CSVEDRWTSVTDTQYF

j_gene: TRBJ1-3
v_gene: TRBV5-1
CDR3aa: CASSDTSGNTIYF

j_gene: TRBJ2-2
v_gene: TRBV11-2
CDR3aa: CASSPSSGRAGELFF

j_gene: TRBJ1-1
v_gene: TRBV6-5
CDR3aa: CASSPQVNTEAFF

j_gene: TRBJ1-2
v_gene: TRBV5-1
CDR3aa: CASSLAQGGSGYTF

j_gene: TRBJ2-6
v_gene: TRBV21-1
CDR3aa: CASSKGAGEAPSGANVLTF

j_gene: TRBJ2-7
v_gene: TRBV9
CDR3aa: CASSVAPGVSYEQYF

j_gene: TRBJ1-1
v_gene: TRBV5-1
CDR3aa: CASSLAPGGTEAFF

j_gene: TRBJ1-4
v_gene: TRBV19
CDR3aa: CASSDPRTTVKEKLFF

j_gene: TRBJ2-5
v_gene: TRBV5-1
CDR3aa: CASSLAWEAGTQYF